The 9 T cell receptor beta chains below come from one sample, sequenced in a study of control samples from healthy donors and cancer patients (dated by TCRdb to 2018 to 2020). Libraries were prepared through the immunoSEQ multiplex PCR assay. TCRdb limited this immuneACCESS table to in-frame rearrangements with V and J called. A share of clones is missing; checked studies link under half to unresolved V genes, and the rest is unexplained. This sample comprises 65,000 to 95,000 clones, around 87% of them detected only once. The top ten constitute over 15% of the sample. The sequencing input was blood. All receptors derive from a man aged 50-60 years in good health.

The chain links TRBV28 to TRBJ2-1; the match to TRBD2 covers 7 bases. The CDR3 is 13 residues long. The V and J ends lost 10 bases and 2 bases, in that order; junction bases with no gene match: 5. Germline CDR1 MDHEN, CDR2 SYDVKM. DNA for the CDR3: TGTGCCACCTCTAGCGGAACCTACAATGAGCAGTTCTTC. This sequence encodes CATSSGTYNEQFF. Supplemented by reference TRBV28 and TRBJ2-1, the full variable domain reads DVKVTQSSRYLVKRTGEKVFLECVQDMDHENMFWYRQDPGLGLRLIYFSYDVKMKEKGDIPEGYSVSREKKERFSLILESASTNQTSMYLCATSSGTYNEQFFGPGTRLTVL.

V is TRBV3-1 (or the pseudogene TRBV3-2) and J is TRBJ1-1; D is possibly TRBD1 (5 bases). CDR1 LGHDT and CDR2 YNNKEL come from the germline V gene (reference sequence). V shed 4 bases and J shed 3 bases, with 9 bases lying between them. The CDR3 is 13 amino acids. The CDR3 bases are TGTGCCAGCAGCCCGTACAGGTACACTGAAGCTTTCTTT. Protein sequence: CASSPYRYTEAFF.

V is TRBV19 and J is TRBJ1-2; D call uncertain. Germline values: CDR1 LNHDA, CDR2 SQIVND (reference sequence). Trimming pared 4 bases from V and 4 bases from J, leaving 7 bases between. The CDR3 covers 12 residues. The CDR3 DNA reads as TGTGCCAGTAGTACCCGCCCCTATGGCTACACCTTC. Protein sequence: CASSTRPYGYTF. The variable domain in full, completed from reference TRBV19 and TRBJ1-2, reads DGGITQSPKYLFRKEGQNVTLSCEQNLNHDAMYWYRQDPGQGLRLIYYSQIVNDFQKGDIAEGYSVSREKKESFPLTVTSAQKNPTAFYLCASSTRPYGYTFGSGTRLTVV.

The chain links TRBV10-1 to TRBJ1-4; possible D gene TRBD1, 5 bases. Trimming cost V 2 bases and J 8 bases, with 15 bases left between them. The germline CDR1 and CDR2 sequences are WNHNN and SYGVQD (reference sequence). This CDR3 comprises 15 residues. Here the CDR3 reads CASSESTGTGEKLFF. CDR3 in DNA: TGCGCCAGCAGTGAGAGTACCGGGACGGGAGAAAAACTGTTTTTT.

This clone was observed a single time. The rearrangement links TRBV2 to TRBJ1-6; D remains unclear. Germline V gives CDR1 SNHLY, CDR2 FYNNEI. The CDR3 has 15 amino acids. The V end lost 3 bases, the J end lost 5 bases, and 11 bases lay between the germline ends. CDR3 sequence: CASSDGRIDNSPLHF. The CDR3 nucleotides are TGTGCCAGCAGTGACGGACGTATCGATAATTCACCCCTCCACTTT.

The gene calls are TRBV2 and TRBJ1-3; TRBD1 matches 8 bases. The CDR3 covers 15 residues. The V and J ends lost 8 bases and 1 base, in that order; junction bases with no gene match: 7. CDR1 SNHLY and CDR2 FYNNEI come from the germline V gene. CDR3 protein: CASGQGPPSGNTIYF. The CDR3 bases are TGTGCCAGCGGACAGGGACCCCCTTCTGGAAACACCATATATTTT. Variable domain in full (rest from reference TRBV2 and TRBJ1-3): EPEVTQTPSHQVTQMGQEVILRCVPISNHLYFYWYRQILGQKVEFLVSFYNNEISEKSEIFDDQFSVERPDGSNFTLKIRSTKLEDSAMYFCASGQGPPSGNTIYFGEGSWLTVV.

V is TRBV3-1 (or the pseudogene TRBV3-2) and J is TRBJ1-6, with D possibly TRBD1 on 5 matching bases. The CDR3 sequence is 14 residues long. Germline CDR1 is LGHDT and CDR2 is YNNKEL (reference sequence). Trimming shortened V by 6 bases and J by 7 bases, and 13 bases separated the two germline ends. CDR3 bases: TGTGCCAGCAGAGGGACGGCTGAGAATTCACCCCTCCACTTT. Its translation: CASRGTAENSPLHF.

Here the CDR3 DNA reads TGTGCCAGCAGCTTACTAGCGGGAGAGACCCAGTACTTC. Translating it yields CASSLLAGETQYF. This sequence joins TRBV7-3 and TRBJ2-5; 8 bases agree with TRBD2. V lost 2 bases, J lost 4 bases, and 0 bases stayed unmatched. Germline CDR1 reads SGHTA; CDR2 reads FQGTGA. The CDR3 spans 13 residues.

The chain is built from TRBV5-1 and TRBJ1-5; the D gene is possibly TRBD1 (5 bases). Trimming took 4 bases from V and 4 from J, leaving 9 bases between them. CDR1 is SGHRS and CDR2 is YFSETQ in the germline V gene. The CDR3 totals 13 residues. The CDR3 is CASSAEGNQPQHF. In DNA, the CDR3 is TGCGCCAGCAGCGCAGAGGGGAATCAGCCCCAGCATTTT.